This T cell receptor beta chain was obtained from a study of Graves' ophthalmopathy and Graves' hyperthyroidism (dated by TCRdb to the late 2010s). Study-wide context: Peripheral blood was collected before any treatment was given, at the time of initial diagnosis. The independent validation cohort included 18 to 20 hyperthyroidism patients plus 17 patients who later progressed from hyperthyroidism to ophthalmopathy. In total, approximately 140 blood samples were TCR-sequenced: under 45 ophthalmopathy, some 72 hyperthyroidism and some 17 hyperthyroidism-to-ophthalmopathy patients. In roughly 6 hyperthyroidism patients, the T-cell repertoire of thyroid tissue was compared with the T-cell repertoire of blood. Following sample collection, hyperthyroidism patients were given methimazole at a starting dose of 30 mg daily, and ophthalmopathy patients were given high-dose intravenous methylprednisolone. For training and testing, the 100 or so patients in the discovery cohort were randomly divided in a 7:3 ratio. A discovery set of 100 patients (around 40 ophthalmopathy, 57 stable hyperthyroidism) was enrolled to explore V-J signatures distinguishing ophthalmopathy from hyperthyroidism. The study used TCR beta repertoire signatures to distinguish Graves' ophthalmopathy from Graves' hyperthyroidism and to predict progression to ophthalmopathy. Results the study describes overall, beyond this receptor: Most of the expanded thyroid clonotypes with a frequency above 0.001 were also detected in blood, and it was suggested that the thyroid immune response may be reflected by blood repertoires. No statistical method was used to set the sample size in advance, and the investigators knew which group each participant was assigned to. In cross-validation, the 13-signature model distinguished ophthalmopathy from stable hyperthyroidism with about 88% sensitivity and about 84% specificity, and in the test set the corresponding values were about 80% and 75%. In validation, the model predicted ophthalmopathy progression with about 71% sensitivity and less than 80% specificity; roughly 12 predicted patients were CT-confirmed with GO in a median of 6.5 months.

Notes on this clonotype: Its antigen target is currently unknown. No base quality information exists; no much larger clone differs at one position.

Patients with ophthalmopathy had moderately to severely active disease, with a Clinical Activity Score of 3 or more, a NOSPECS grade of 4 or more, and a disease duration of less than 3 months. Patients with other autoimmune diseases, uncontrolled infections, pregnancy or lactation were excluded from the study. Diagnosis relied on clinical symptoms, serum thyroxine, TRAb, thyroid ultrasound and orbital computed tomography. Using Ficoll-Paque density gradient centrifugation, PBMCs were isolated from 10 ml of fresh peripheral blood. Total RNA was extracted using Trizol reagent, and RNA quality was checked on an Agilent 2100 Bioanalyzer. Its CDR3 holds 11 amino acids, cysteine through phenylalanine. The read is trimmed to its CDR3 DNA, 33 bases read in frame from base 1. Cut back by 0 bases and 4 bases, the V and J ends lie 3 bases apart. As encoded in the germline V gene (reference sequence), CDR1 is DFQATT while CDR2 is SNEGSKA.

For repertoire sequencing, the TCR beta CDR3 regions were amplified from RNA transcripts. The first round of RT-PCR was done with HTBI primers and the Qiagen OneStep RT-PCR kit, and was followed by a second round of multiplex PCR, then size selection and purification. Libraries were sequenced on an Illumina HiSeq2000 using paired-end 100 bp reads. On the authors' methods: SOAPnuke was used to process the reads, removing any read that contained adapters or uncalled bases, had a mean Phred below 15, or lacked an exact match to the constant primer or identifier. High-quality paired reads were merged with COPE v1.2.5. Each unique nucleotide sequence was defined as a clonotype, and clonotypes were aligned to IMGT TRB V, D and J references with MiTCR v1.1. Only V-J combinations with frequency above 0.0001 were analysed, covering approximately 99% of repertoires. A TCR clonal expansion and chaos score per V-J combination was defined as the ratio of F50 clonal expansion to chaos observed in the TCRdist matrix. Welch's t-statistics and random forest were used to reduce features to about 14 V-J combinations, which were fed into a naive Bayes classifier. The Morisita-Horn index was used to measure how similar the thyroid and blood repertoires were. In TCRdb, the public reads were trimmed at Q25 with fastp and aligned with MiXCR, with productive beta chains retained. CDR3 protein duplicates are merged, each entry listing the most common genes and DNA. The V and J calls were determined by TCRdb, not by the authors. The sample has some 520,000 distinct CDR3 sequences on record, around 14% of them singletons. More than 8.5% of the sample is taken by the ten largest.

The V and J genes are TRBV20-1 and TRBJ1-1; the D gene is unclear. The sequencing input was blood. This clonotype was sampled from a woman in her 30s with Graves' ophthalmopathy. Donor details come from another sample of the same person, matched by shared clones. The CDR3 region reads CSARESTEAFF. The base sequence is TGCAGTGCTAGAGAGAGCACTGAAGCTTTCTTT.